One sample yielded the 26 T cell receptor beta chains listed below, sequenced in a study of identical twins. TCRdb independently ran MiXCR on the 5' RACE reads; one entry per CDR3 protein. This table holds roughly 1.6 million distinct CDR3 sequences, about 31% found once. Sequences were obtained from cord blood. Receptors were obtained from a newborn girl in good health.

The V gene is TRBV7-2, the J gene TRBJ1-3; D is perhaps TRBD1 (5 bases). The CDR3 runs 15 residues. Trimming removed 2 bases at V and 0 bases at J, with 8 bases between. Germline-derived CDR1 and CDR2 are SGHTA and FQGNSA. The CDR3 nucleotides are TGTGCCAGCAGCTTAATAGGACACTCTGGAAACACCATATATTTT. As protein: CASSLIGHSGNTIYF.

This chain uses TRBV15 with TRBJ1-1; maybe TRBD1 (5 bases). The CDR3 totals 14 residues. In germline, CDR1 is LNHNV, CDR2 YYDKDF (reference sequence). Trimming shortened V by 1 base and J by 1 base, and 7 bases separated the two germline ends. The CDR3 spells CATSRGQSNTEAFF. Written as DNA, the CDR3 is TGTGCCACCAGCAGAGGACAGTCGAACACTGAAGCTTTCTTT.

The chain couples TRBV30 to TRBJ1-2, with 9 bases lining up with TRBD1. The CDR3 has 15 amino acids. The J segment lost 4 bases and the V segment lost 1 base, leaving 7 bases of the junction unmatched. Germline V gene sequence: CDR1 GTSNPN, CDR2 SVGIG (reference sequence). CDR3 region: CAWSDYRGRIYGYTF. The CDR3 nucleotides are TGTGCCTGGAGTGATTACAGGGGGCGCATCTATGGCTACACCTTC.

The chain joins TRBV21-1 to TRBJ1-1; TRBD1 is taken as the D call from the table, unchecked against the DNA. TRBV21-1 is a listed pseudogene. This CDR3 spans 16 amino acids. CDR3 sequence reads: CASSKWRRDRGTEAFF. The DNA for the CDR3 is TGTGCCAGCAGCAAATGGCGCCGGGACAGGGGCACTGAAGCTTTCTTT.

This sequence joins TRBV11-2 and TRBJ2-1, with D unclear. Trimming removed 5 bases from V and 2 bases from J, with 10 bases in between. The CDR3 length is 14 residues. Germline V gene data show CDR1 as SGHAT and CDR2 as FQNNGV. The CDR3 DNA is TGTGCCAGCAGCGAAAACCCCACCTACAATGAGCAGTTCTTC. Encoded protein: CASSENPTYNEQFF.

This clonotype was detected a few times. This rearrangement joins TRBV12-3 or TRBV12-4 to TRBJ1-2; D is possibly TRBD1 (5 bases). Trimming took off 8 bases at V and 5 bases at J, with 9 bases between the two ends. The CDR3 loop spans 11 amino acids. Here the CDR3 DNA reads TGTGCCAGCGGGGGGGTATATGGCTACACCTTC. Translating it yields CASGGVYGYTF.

Only a few counts were recorded for this clonotype. This chain links TRBV14 with TRBJ1-5; D possibly corresponds to TRBD1 (5 bases). The germline V gene has CDR1 SGHDN and CDR2 FVKESK. The CDR3 sequence is 15 residues long. Trimming took off 5 bases at V and 2 bases at J, with 13 bases between the two ends. Here the CDR3 DNA reads TGTGCCAGCAGCAATTGGCAGGGATGCAATCAGCCCCAGCATTTT. This sequence encodes CASSNWQGCNQPQHF.

This chain links TRBV7-2 with TRBJ2-4, with D perhaps TRBD2 (6 bases). The J call is doubtful: the DNA matches TRBJ2-7 better. The CDR3 contains 15 residues. The germline gives CDR1 SGHTA, CDR2 FQGNSA. CDR3 sequence reads: CASSLGPREMYEQYF. Written as DNA, the CDR3 is TGTGCCAGCAGCTTAGGACCGCGGGAAATGTACGAGCAGTACTTC.

This chain uses TRBV5-1 with TRBJ2-1; 7 positions agree with TRBD2. The DNA end is more similar to TRBJ2-7, so the J call may be wrong. This CDR3 has 17 residues. The germline gives CDR1 SGHRS, CDR2 YFSETQ. In DNA form, the CDR3 reads TGCGCCAGCAGCTCGGGCGAAATGGGACTACCCTACAATGAGCAGTACTTC. This encodes CASSSGEMGLPYNEQYF.

V and J are TRBV4-2 and TRBJ1-6; 9 bases align to TRBD1. Germline V gives CDR1 LGHNA, CDR2 YNFKEQ. This CDR3 has 14 residues. Losses at the gene ends were 5 bases for V and 9 bases for J; bases not matched to a gene: 5. CDR3: CASSLETGGSPLHF. The CDR3 DNA reads as TGTGCCAGCAGCTTGGAGACAGGGGGTTCACCCCTCCACTTT.

Notes on this clonotype: One junction end disagrees with the germline gene, perhaps due to a read error. The genes are TRBV27 and TRBJ2-1; the match to TRBD2 covers 7 bases. There are 19 residues in the CDR3. The germline CDR1 and CDR2 sequences are MNHEY and SMNVEV (reference sequence). CDR3 region: CVSSLFGASGGISYNEQFF. The DNA for the CDR3 is TGTGTCAGCAGTTTATTTGGGGCTAGCGGCGGGATATCCTACAATGAGCAGTTCTTC.

The chain joins TRBV13 to TRBJ1-3; D is uncertain. The CDR3 sequence is 15 residues long. CDR1 and CDR2 from the germline V gene are PRHDT and FYEKMQ (reference sequence). The V and J ends lost 1 base and 0 bases respectively, with 7 bases between them. The CDR3 reads CASSLVGFSGNTIYF. Written as DNA, the CDR3 is TGTGCCAGCAGCTTAGTGGGATTCTCTGGAAACACCATATATTTT. Together with reference TRBV13 and TRBJ1-3, the CDR3 gives the full variable domain: AAGVIQSPRHLIKEKRETATLKCYPIPRHDTVYWYQQGPGQDPQFLISFYEKMQSDKGSIPDRFSAQQFSDYHSELNMSSLELGDSALYFCASSLVGFSGNTIYFGEGSWLTVV.

The sample holds a few counts of this clonotype. The chain employs TRBV9 and TRBJ2-5; D perhaps matches TRBD1 (5 bases). Per germline, CDR1 SGDLS and CDR2 YYNGEE. This CDR3 is built from 14 residues. Trimming took 4 bases from V and 3 from J, leaving 13 bases between them. CDR3 nucleotide sequence: TGTGCCAGCAGCCCCCGGTTAGGGGAAGAGACCCAGTACTTC. Residues: CASSPRLGEETQYF. Combining the CDR3 with reference TRBV9 and TRBJ2-5 gives the whole variable domain DSGVTQTPKHLITATGQRVTLRCSPRSGDLSVYWYQQSLDQGLQFLIQYYNGEERAKGNILERFSAQQFPDLHSELNLSSLELGDSALYFCASSPRLGEETQYFGPGTRLLVL.

The sample holds a few counts of this clonotype. This chain joins TRBV5-1 and TRBJ2-3; TRBD2 is a possible D gene (7 bases). V was pared by 0 bases and J by 6 bases, with 14 bases between. There are 15 residues in the CDR3. The germline V gene encodes CDR1 SGHRS and CDR2 YFSETQ. The CDR3 bases are TGCGCCAGCAGCTTGGTCGGGGGGCGACGGGATACGCAGTATTTT. It yields the protein CASSLVGGRRDTQYF.

This clonotype was recorded once. J is TRBJ1-5 and V is TRBV20-1; D may be TRBD1 (5 bases). The CDR3 spans 17 residues. Germline V gene lookup returns CDR1 DFQATT and CDR2 SNEGSKA (reference sequence). V lost 6 bases, J lost 0 bases, and 21 bases lay in between. CDR3 in DNA: TGCAGTGCGGGTAGGGGAGAGGCTTATACTAGCAATCAGCCCCAGCATTTT. Translating it yields CSAGRGEAYTSNQPQHF.

This clonotype has only a few counts. The chain couples TRBV20-1 to TRBJ2-4; tentatively, D is TRBD1 (6 bases). The last part of the DNA fits TRBJ2-7 better; the J call may be wrong. The CDR3 covers 13 residues. The germline CDR1 and CDR2 sequences are DFQATT and SNEGSKA (reference sequence). This CDR3 reads CSARAQGQYEQYF. CDR3 sequence (DNA): TGCAGTGCTAGAGCCCAGGGGCAGTACGAGCAGTACTTC.

This sequence joins TRBV3-1 and TRBJ1-1; 11 nucleotides match TRBD1. With 1 base clipped from V and 2 bases from J, the junction kept 3 bases outside the gene matches. The CDR3 length is 16 residues. Germline V gene lookup returns CDR1 LGHDT and CDR2 YNNKEL (reference sequence). DNA of the CDR3: TGTGCCAGCAGCCAAGCTAGGACAGGGGGCAACACTGAAGCTTTCTTT. This gives the protein CASSQARTGGNTEAFF.

This clonotype was counted only a few times. V and J are TRBV9 and TRBJ1-2; no clear D gene. Germline V lookup: CDR1 SGDLS, CDR2 YYNGEE. This CDR3 comprises 17 residues. V gave up 0 bases and J gave up 1 base, with 16 bases separating them. CDR3 in amino acids: CASSVEGHGPFNYGYTF. Written as DNA, the CDR3 is TGTGCCAGCAGCGTAGAAGGTCATGGGCCTTTTAACTATGGCTACACCTTC.

The chain combines TRBV20-1 with TRBJ2-7; D gene ambiguous. CDR3 size: 15 residues. CDR1 and CDR2 (germline): DFQATT, SNEGSKA (reference sequence). V dropped 0 bases and J dropped 1 base, with 13 bases sitting between them. The CDR3 spells CSARDPPGSSYEQYF. In nucleotides, the CDR3 is TGCAGTGCTAGAGATCCCCCGGGCAGTTCCTACGAGCAGTACTTC.

The CDR3 spells CSAPLLGLGGEAFF. As DNA, the CDR3 is TGCAGTGCGCCCCTGCTCGGGTTAGGCGGTGAAGCTTTCTTT. The chain recombines TRBV20-1 with TRBJ1-1, with unresolved D. The germline V and J ends were trimmed by 6 bases and 7 bases, with 21 bases remaining between them. Germline V gene data show CDR1 as DFQATT and CDR2 as SNEGSKA (reference sequence). The CDR3 contains 14 residues.

The V and J genes are TRBV6-5 and TRBJ2-1, with TRBD2 as a possible D gene (6 bases). Per the germline V gene, CDR1 is MNHEY and CDR2 is SVGAGI. CDR3 size: 16 residues. Trimming took 2 bases from V and 0 from J, leaving 11 bases between them. The CDR3 region has the DNA TGTGCCAGCAGTTACCTCATCGGGAGCTCCTACAATGAGCAGTTCTTC. Translation: CASSYLIGSSYNEQFF.

This clonotype was picked up many times. The V gene is TRBV4-1, the J gene TRBJ2-4; perhaps TRBD2 as D (5 bases). V was shortened by 3 bases and J by 0 bases, with 12 bases between the two germline ends. Germline CDR1 is MGHRA and CDR2 is YSYEKL. This CDR3 has 16 amino acids. CDR3 DNA sequence: TGCGCCAGCAGCCATTTAGCGCTCCCAGCCAAAAACATTCAGTACTTC. Translation gives CASSHLALPAKNIQYF.

Comment on this clonotype: Being one base from a much bigger clone, this may be a read error. The gene calls are TRBV12-3 or TRBV12-4 and TRBJ1-5; D is possibly TRBD1 (5 bases). The CDR3 spans 15 residues. V lost 6 bases, J lost 3 bases, and 15 bases lay in between. The CDR3 region has the DNA TGTGCCAGCAGCGCAGGGACGCTCCCCAATCAGCCCCAGCATTTT. It is translated as CASSAGTLPNQPQHF.

This clonotype was detected only a few times. The rearrangement links TRBV12-3 or TRBV12-4 to TRBJ2-7, with D perhaps TRBD2 (5 bases). Deletions cut 7 bases from V and 0 bases from J, with 19 bases between. CDR3 size: 16 residues. DNA for the CDR3: TGTGCCAGCACCAAAGGGAGCGTTCGAACCTCCTACGAGCAGTACTTC. It specifies CASTKGSVRTSYEQYF.

This clonotype was seen a single time. This CDR3 reads CASSLLGQGGFGYTF. The CDR3, as DNA: TGCGCCAGCAGCTTGTTGGGACAGGGTGGTTTTGGCTACACCTTC. V and J are TRBV5-1 and TRBJ1-2, with 9 bases that match TRBD1. The germline V gene has CDR1 SGHRS and CDR2 YFSETQ. The CDR3 extends over 15 amino acids. With 1 base clipped from V and 7 bases from J, the junction kept 8 bases outside the gene matches.

In DNA form, the CDR3 reads TGCGCCAGCAGCCAAGGCCTAGCGGTTAGCACAGATACGCAGTATTTT. Protein sequence: CASSQGLAVSTDTQYF. The chain couples TRBV4-1 to TRBJ2-3; 7 bases are a match to TRBD2. This CDR3 region has 16 residues. The junction had 4 bases not matched to a gene; V was cut back by 1 base and J by 0 bases. Looked up from germline, CDR1 is MGHRA and CDR2 is YSYEKL.